One sample yielded the 21 T cell receptor beta chains listed below, sequenced in a study of Ad26.COV2.S vaccination and SARS-CoV-2 variants. Treatment: around 19 received Ad26.COV2.S at low or high dose, single or two shots; 5 received placebo; per-sample allocation not given. Repertoires come from day 63 after the first vaccine or placebo injection. Libraries were prepared by immunoSEQ multiplex PCR; TCRdb keeps only in-frame clonotypes and omits some of them. The sample has more than 300,000 clones; about 87% are singletons. The sequences come from peripheral blood, collected in a trial of Ad26.COV2.S vaccine versus placebo. The origin of the receptors is a person aged 18-60 years who received the Ad26.COV2.S COVID-19 vaccine or a placebo.

The rearrangement joins TRBV12-2 to TRBJ2-7; TRBD1 was called by the table and not checked on the DNA. TRBV12-2 is annotated as a pseudogene. The CDR3 has 16 amino acids. In nucleotides, the CDR3 is TGTGCAAGTCGCCCCCCCCGACAGGGGTTCTCCTACGAGCAGTACTTC. This gives the protein CASRPPRQGFSYEQYF.

The J gene is TRBJ1-6, the V gene TRBV7-3; 7 nucleotides match TRBD1. This CDR3 contains 14 residues. From germline, CDR1 is SGHTA and CDR2 FQGTGA. Losses at the gene ends were 5 bases for V and 10 bases for J; bases not matched to a gene: 8. The CDR3 region is CASSLTGVGSPLHF. Here the CDR3 DNA reads TGTGCCAGCAGCCTCACAGGGGTAGGGTCACCCCTCCACTTT.

The gene calls are TRBV30 and TRBJ1-6; D remains unclear. This CDR3 comprises 15 residues. Trimming removed 0 bases at V and 11 bases at J, with 17 bases between. The germline V gene has CDR1 GTSNPN and CDR2 SVGIG (reference sequence). This CDR3 is CAWSVMVGSGPPLHF. In nucleotides, the CDR3 is TGTGCCTGGAGTGTAATGGTCGGCAGTGGTCCACCCCTCCACTTT.

The chain has TRBV7-3 and TRBJ2-7; 9 bases line up with TRBD1. This CDR3 has 15 amino acids. CDR1 is SGHTA, CDR2 FQGTGA, per germline. J lost 5 bases, V lost 5 bases, and 10 bases had no gene match. The CDR3 loop reads CASSRPTGQGNEQYF. The CDR3 bases are TGTGCCAGCAGCCGACCCACGGGACAGGGCAACGAGCAGTACTTC.

The rearrangement joins TRBV27 to TRBJ2-3; TRBD1 is a possible D gene (5 bases). Germline lookup yields CDR1 MNHEY and CDR2 SMNVEV (reference sequence). V lost 4 bases and J 4 bases, leaving 12 bases between the germline ends. There are 14 residues in the CDR3. The CDR3 DNA follows: TGTGCCAGCAGTTCCTTCCCCAGGGCAGATACGCAGTATTTT. This encodes CASSSFPRADTQYF.

The chain combines TRBV9 with TRBJ1-6; D call uncertain. This CDR3 is 13 amino acids long. The ends were cut back, 3 bases at V and 4 bases at J, with 5 bases in the middle. CDR1 and CDR2 from the germline V gene are SGDLS and YYNGEE. The CDR3 region is CASSEIYNSPLHF. CDR3 coding DNA: TGTGCCAGCAGCGAAATATATAATTCACCCCTCCACTTT.

This clone was seen once. The chain is built from TRBV6-4 and TRBJ2-2; 9 bases match TRBD1. From germline, CDR1 is MRHNA and CDR2 SNTAGT. Germline trimming cut 6 bases from V and 1 base from J; bases unmatched to any gene: 0. The CDR3 has 14 amino acids. The CDR3 DNA sequence: TGTGCCAGCAGGACAGGGGGGAACACCGGGGAGCTGTTTTTT. Encoded protein: CASRTGGNTGELFF.

CDR3: CASSIVRGSDTQYF. The CDR3 DNA is TGTGCCAGTAGTATAGTACGGGGGTCAGATACGCAGTATTTT. The chain recombines TRBV19 with TRBJ2-3, with D perhaps matching TRBD2 (6 bases). Germline assignment: CDR1 LNHDA and CDR2 SQIVND (reference sequence). Trimming took off 1 base at V and 4 bases at J, with 9 bases between the two ends. This CDR3 contains 14 residues. Looking up the rest from reference TRBV19 and TRBJ2-3 gives the full variable domain: DGGITQSPKYLFRKEGQNVTLSCEQNLNHDAMYWYRQDPGQGLRLIYYSQIVNDFQKGDIAEGYSVSREKKESFPLTVTSAQKNPTAFYLCASSIVRGSDTQYFGPGTRLTVL.

The chain combines TRBV19 with TRBJ1-5, with 9 positions matching TRBD1. Germline loops: CDR1 LNHDA, CDR2 SQIVND (reference sequence). Trimming took 7 bases from V and 4 from J; bases not matched to a gene: 5. The CDR3 totals 14 residues. The CDR3 sequence: CASTPDRGNQPQHF. CDR3 nucleotides: TGTGCCAGTACCCCCGACAGGGGGAATCAGCCCCAGCATTTT.

The rearrangement links TRBV7-2 to TRBJ1-5; 10 nucleotides line up with TRBD1. V lost 0 bases, J lost 5 bases, and 4 bases stayed unmatched. CDR3 length equals 16 residues. Looked up from germline, CDR1 is SGHTA and CDR2 is FQGNSA. CDR3 region: CASSLAGTGVDQPQHF. Written as DNA, the CDR3 is TGTGCCAGCAGCTTAGCGGGGACAGGGGTCGATCAGCCCCAGCATTTT.

Only a few counts were recorded for this clone. The chain combines TRBV7-9 with TRBJ1-2; D gene uncertain. CDR3 length: 16 residues. The germline CDR1 and CDR2 sequences are SEHNR and FQNEAQ (reference sequence). V was shortened by 0 bases and J by 5 bases, with 16 bases between the two germline ends. CDR3 amino acids: CASSLAEGILGYGYTF. The DNA of the CDR3 is TGTGCCAGCAGCTTAGCTGAGGGCATCCTTGGATATGGCTACACCTTC.

The gene calls are TRBV5-4 and TRBJ1-5; TRBD1 is a possible D gene (5 bases). The CDR3 loop spans 13 amino acids. Germline CDR1 SGHNT, CDR2 YYREEE (reference sequence). The ends were cut back, 0 bases at V and 6 bases at J, with 7 bases in the middle. The CDR3 DNA reads as TGTGCCAGCAGCTTGGGGGGCGGTCAGCCCCAGCATTTT. This translates into CASSLGGGQPQHF. Supplemented by reference TRBV5-4 and TRBJ1-5, the full variable domain reads ETGVTQSPTHLIKTRGQQVTLRCSSQSGHNTVSWYQQALGQGPQFIFQYYREEENGRGNFPPRFSGLQFPNYSSELNVNALELDDSALYLCASSLGGGQPQHFGDGTRLSIL.

CDR3 sequence reads: CASSLRLGTVYEQYF. CDR3 nucleotides: TGTGCCAGCAGTTTACGTTTGGGGACGGTCTACGAGCAGTACTTC. The chain recombines TRBV11-2 with TRBJ2-7; D is possibly TRBD1 or TRBD2 (5 bases each). Germline CDR1 is SGHAT and CDR2 is FQNNGV. The CDR3 is made up of 15 amino acids. V was trimmed by 6 bases and J by 3 bases, leaving 18 bases between them.

The gene calls are TRBV2 and TRBJ1-3; TRBD1 might be the D (6 bases). The V end lost 4 bases, the J end lost 4 bases, and 8 bases lay between the germline ends. CDR1 is SNHLY and CDR2 is FYNNEI in the germline V gene. This CDR3 has 13 residues. The CDR3 DNA follows: TGTGCCAGCAGTGGGACAGAAGGAAACACCATATATTTT. This codes for CASSGTEGNTIYF.

The chain recombines TRBV2 with TRBJ1-1; D not certain. From germline, CDR1 is SNHLY and CDR2 FYNNEI. CDR3 length: 13 amino acids. V shed 4 bases and J shed 1 base, with 7 bases lying between them. In DNA, the CDR3 is TGTGCCAGCAGTGGACACCCGAACACTGAAGCTTTCTTT. It specifies CASSGHPNTEAFF.

V and J are TRBV5-6 and TRBJ1-3; weak D call: TRBD1 (5 bases). Per the germline V gene, CDR1 is SGHDT and CDR2 is YYEEEE. There are 15 residues in the CDR3. V lost 0 bases and J 9 bases, leaving 16 bases between the germline ends. CDR3 region: CASSLGSGRRGTIYF. The CDR3 coding sequence is TGTGCCAGCAGCTTGGGTTCGGGGCGCCGGGGCACCATATATTTT.

This clone was counted only a few times. CDR3 DNA: TGTGCCAGCAGCCCGCGTGCCGCGAGAGCAACTAATGAAAAACTGTTTTTT. This gives the protein CASSPRAARATNEKLFF. The rearrangement links TRBV7-8 to TRBJ1-4, with D unresolved. V lost 5 bases, J lost 0 bases, and 16 bases lay in between. The CDR3 is 17 amino acids. Germline assignment: CDR1 SGHVS and CDR2 FQNEAQ.

The genes are TRBV10-3 and TRBJ1-1, with D uncertain. CDR3 length: 13 residues. The germline gives CDR1 ENHRY, CDR2 SYGVKD. Between the trimmed V and J ends, which lost 7 bases and 1 base, there was a span of 10 bases. CDR3: CAIKIETNTEAFF. CDR3 sequence (DNA): TGTGCCATCAAGATCGAGACGAACACTGAAGCTTTCTTT.

J is TRBJ2-5 and V is TRBV5-1; D may correspond to TRBD1 or TRBD2 (5 bases each). The germline CDR1 and CDR2 sequences are SGHRS and YFSETQ. V was cut by 1 base and J by 1 base, with 11 bases left in between. CDR3 length: 15 amino acids. CDR3 bases: TGCGCCAGCAGCTTGTCGATGGGGACCCAAGAGACCCAGTACTTC. Protein sequence: CASSLSMGTQETQYF.

The chain couples TRBV30 to TRBJ1-1; tentatively, D is TRBD1 (6 bases). The germline V gene has CDR1 GTSNPN and CDR2 SVGIG (reference sequence). CDR3 length: 16 amino acids. The CDR3 loop is CAGVWGAGVTNTEAFF. The CDR3 bases are TGTGCTGGAGTGTGGGGGGCAGGGGTCACGAACACTGAAGCTTTCTTT.

The chain carries TRBV19 and TRBJ1-2; a possible D gene is TRBD1 (5 bases). The CDR3 covers 16 residues. The germline CDR1 and CDR2 sequences are LNHDA and SQIVND (reference sequence). V gave up 3 bases and J gave up 0 bases, with 14 bases separating them. CDR3: CASSILRDRANYGYTF. In DNA, the CDR3 is TGTGCCAGTAGTATCCTCCGGGACCGAGCTAACTATGGCTACACCTTC.